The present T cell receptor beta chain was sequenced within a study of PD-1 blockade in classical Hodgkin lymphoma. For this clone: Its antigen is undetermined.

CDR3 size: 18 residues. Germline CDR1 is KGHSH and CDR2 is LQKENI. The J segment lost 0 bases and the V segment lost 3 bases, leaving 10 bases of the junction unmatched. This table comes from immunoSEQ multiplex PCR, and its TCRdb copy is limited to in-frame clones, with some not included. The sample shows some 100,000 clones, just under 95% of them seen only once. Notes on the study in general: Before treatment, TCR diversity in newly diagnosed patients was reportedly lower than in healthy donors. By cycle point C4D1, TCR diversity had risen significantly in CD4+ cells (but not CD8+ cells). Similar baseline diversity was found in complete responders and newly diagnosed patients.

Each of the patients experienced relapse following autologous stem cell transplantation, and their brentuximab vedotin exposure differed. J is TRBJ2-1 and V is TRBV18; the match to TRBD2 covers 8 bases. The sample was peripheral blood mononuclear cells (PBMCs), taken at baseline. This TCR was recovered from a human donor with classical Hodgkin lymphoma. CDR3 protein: CASSPQGTGTSSYNEQFF. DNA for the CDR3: TGTGCCAGCTCACCGCAGGGTACCGGGACTAGCTCCTACAATGAGCAGTTCTTC.